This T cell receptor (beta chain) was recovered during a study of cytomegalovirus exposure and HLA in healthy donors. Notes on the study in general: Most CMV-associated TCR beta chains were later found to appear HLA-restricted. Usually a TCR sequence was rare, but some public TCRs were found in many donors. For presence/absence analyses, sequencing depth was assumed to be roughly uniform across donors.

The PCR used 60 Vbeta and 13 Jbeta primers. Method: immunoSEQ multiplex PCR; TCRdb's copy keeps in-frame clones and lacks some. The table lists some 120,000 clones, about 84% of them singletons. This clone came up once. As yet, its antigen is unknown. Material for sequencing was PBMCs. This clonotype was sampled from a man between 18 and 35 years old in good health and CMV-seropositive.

Here the CDR3 reads CASSSPPGGGEKLFF. The CDR3 coding sequence is TGTGCCAGCAGCTCCCCCCCAGGGGGCGGTGAAAAACTGTTTTTT. This sequence joins TRBV5-6 and TRBJ1-4; TRBD1 matches at 8 bases. The ends lost 3 bases at V and 7 bases at J; junction bases unmatched: 8. Germline V lookup: CDR1 SGHDT, CDR2 YYEEEE. The CDR3 is made up of 15 amino acids.